The entry below gives a single T cell receptor (beta chain) sequence along with its context. Its antigen is currently unknown. The sample is drawn from a study of cytomegalovirus exposure and HLA in healthy donors. Study-wide findings and caveats: The study listed approximately 160 cytomegalovirus-associated TCR beta chains.

The PCR was carried out with 60 Vbeta primers and 13 Jbeta primers. Generated by immunoSEQ multiplex PCR, the TCRdb table keeps only in-frame clones and is missing some. The sample data list about 58,000 clones. CDR1 SGHRS and CDR2 YFSETQ come from the germline V gene. This CDR3 has 16 amino acids. V trimming: 0 bases; J trimming: 4 bases; junction bases outside the gene matches: 1. The sequencing sample was made of PBMCs. This clonotype was obtained from a woman between 18 and 30 years old in good health and CMV-seronegative. The J gene is TRBJ1-6, the V gene TRBV5-1, with 10 bases fitting TRBD1. The CDR3 loop reads CASSLGTGGYNSPLHF. CDR3 DNA sequence: TGCGCCAGCAGCTTGGGGACAGGGGGGTATAATTCACCCCTCCACTTT.